Each of the 31 T cell receptor beta chains below was sequenced from the same sample in a study of cytomegalovirus exposure and HLA in healthy donors. PCR amplification relied on 60 Vbeta primers (plus 13 Jbeta primers). Assay used: immunoSEQ multiplex PCR; TCRdb lists only in-frame clones, some missing. The repertoire consists of some 150,000 clones, with around three quarters occurring once and the leading ten covering roughly 3.5%. Source material: PBMCs. The receptors were sampled from a man younger than 40 in good health and CMV-seropositive.

The chain joins TRBV27 to TRBJ2-7, with D unclear. The V gene's germline CDR1 is MNHEY and CDR2 SMNVEV (reference sequence). This CDR3 has 12 residues. V was clipped by 6 bases and J by 0 bases, with 6 bases between them. DNA for the CDR3: TGTGCCAGCAGCGGTAACTCCTACGAGCAGTACTTC. Translating it yields CASSGNSYEQYF.

CDR3 bases: TGCGCCAGCAGCGGGGGACTGGGCAAAAACATTCAGTACTTC. It specifies CASSGGLGKNIQYF. The chain carries TRBV5-1 and TRBJ2-4, with D possibly TRBD2 on 6 matching bases. The CDR3 is 14 amino acids. V lost 4 bases to trimming and J lost 3 bases, with 11 bases between them. Germline CDR1 SGHRS, CDR2 YFSETQ.

V gene TRBV6-5 combines with J gene TRBJ2-7, with a weak D call TRBD2 (7 bases). Germline V CDR1 and CDR2: MNHEY, SVGAGI. V lost 2 bases, J lost 3 bases, and 8 bases lay in between. This CDR3 has 13 residues. CDR3 sequence (DNA): TGTGCCAGCAGTTACAGGGGGGGCTACGAGCAGTACTTC. This codes for CASSYRGGYEQYF.

The chain has TRBV30 and TRBJ2-3; 10 nucleotides agree with TRBD1. Germline V gene lookup returns CDR1 GTSNPN and CDR2 SVGIG (reference sequence). With 5 bases clipped from V and 6 bases from J, the junction kept 8 bases outside the gene matches. CDR3 size: 14 residues. In DNA form, the CDR3 reads TGTGCCTGGCAAAGCGGGACAGGGGTGGATACGCAGTATTTT. Protein sequence: CAWQSGTGVDTQYF.

The chain has TRBV19 and TRBJ2-7; TRBD1 agrees at 8 bases. In germline, CDR1 is LNHDA, CDR2 SQIVND (reference sequence). The CDR3 runs to 15 residues. The trim removed 6 bases at V and 7 bases at J, leaving 14 bases unmatched. The CDR3 loop reads CASSEIGQGGGEQYF. The DNA for the CDR3 is TGTGCCAGTAGCGAGATCGGACAGGGAGGAGGGGAGCAGTACTTC. Full variable domain (missing parts from reference TRBV19 and TRBJ2-7): DGGITQSPKYLFRKEGQNVTLSCEQNLNHDAMYWYRQDPGQGLRLIYYSQIVNDFQKGDIAEGYSVSREKKESFPLTVTSAQKNPTAFYLCASSEIGQGGGEQYFGPGTRLTVT.

This clone was seen only a few times. The same CDR3 is also encoded by other DNA sequences in this sample. The chain employs TRBV4-1 and TRBJ2-7, with D tentatively TRBD2 (7 bases). The germline CDR1 and CDR2 sequences are MGHRA and YSYEKL. V lost 3 bases and J 0 bases, leaving 15 bases between the germline ends. This CDR3 contains 16 residues. CDR3 in amino acids: CASSHPGGGGSYEQYF. CDR3 DNA: TGCGCCAGCAGCCACCCCGGGGGCGGGGGCTCCTACGAGCAGTACTTC.

The table lists this clone with a few counts. V and J are TRBV28 and TRBJ2-1, with TRBD1 matching over 7 bases. The V gene's germline CDR1 is MDHEN and CDR2 SYDVKM. V shed 10 bases, J shed 2 bases, and the junction held 8 bases outside the gene matches. The CDR3 spans 14 residues. In DNA, the CDR3 is TGTGCCACCCAGAGGGGGCCACCCTACAATGAGCAGTTCTTC. Translation: CATQRGPPYNEQFF.

The genes are TRBV28 and TRBJ2-7; 9 bases fit TRBD1. Looked up from germline, CDR1 is MDHEN and CDR2 is SYDVKM. The CDR3 totals 13 residues. J lost 9 bases, V lost 4 bases, and 7 bases had no gene match. CDR3 in DNA: TGTGCCAGCAGTTCCCAGGACAGGGGAGGGCAGTACTTC. Protein product: CASSSQDRGGQYF.

The chain is built from TRBV7-9 and TRBJ2-5; TRBD2 aligns across 12 bases. The closer fit of TRBJ2-7 to the DNA end suggests the J call may be wrong. Germline V gene data show CDR1 as SEHNR and CDR2 as FQNEAQ (reference sequence). The CDR3 runs 14 residues. The CDR3 DNA reads TGTGCCAGCAGCCCCCTAGCGGGGGGGCTCGAGCAGTACTTC. This gives the protein CASSPLAGGLEQYF.

The chain links TRBV27 to TRBJ2-1; D is possibly TRBD1 (5 bases). Germline CDR1 is MNHEY and CDR2 is SMNVEV (reference sequence). CDR3 length: 13 amino acids. Trimming shortened V by 4 bases and J by 3 bases, and 7 bases separated the two germline ends. This chain's CDR3 is CASSYDSYNEQFF. The CDR3 nucleotides read TGTGCCAGCAGTTACGACAGCTACAATGAGCAGTTCTTC.

The CDR3 DNA reads TGTGCCAGCAGCTCGGGACAGGGGGCTCCCTCCTACAATGAGCAGTTCTTC. Translation: CASSSGQGAPSYNEQFF. The chain recombines TRBV7-2 with TRBJ2-1; the match to TRBD1 covers 12 bases. The CDR3 length is 17 residues. V lost 4 bases to trimming and J lost 0 bases; unmatched junction nucleotides: 4. Germline assignment: CDR1 SGHTA and CDR2 FQGNSA.

This chain joins TRBV5-6 and TRBJ2-3; D uncertain. The germline gives CDR1 SGHDT, CDR2 YYEEEE. The CDR3 loop spans 11 amino acids. Trimming removed 4 bases at V and 6 bases at J, with 6 bases between. The CDR3: CASSLRDTQYF. CDR3 in DNA: TGTGCCAGCAGCCTGAGGGATACGCAGTATTTT.

CDR3 sequence: CASSLEAGGYEQYF. Here the CDR3 DNA reads TGCGCCAGCAGCTTGGAGGCAGGGGGGTACGAGCAGTACTTC. The chain couples TRBV5-1 to TRBJ2-7; D possibly corresponds to TRBD1 (7 bases). Looked up from germline, CDR1 is SGHRS and CDR2 is YFSETQ. The CDR3 runs 14 residues. V was shortened by 0 bases and J by 4 bases, with 11 bases between the two germline ends.

The chain joins TRBV7-3 to TRBJ2-5, with D possibly being TRBD1 (5 bases). Per germline, CDR1 SGHTA and CDR2 FQGTGA. The CDR3 covers 14 residues. V was trimmed by 2 bases and J by 5 bases, leaving 12 bases between them. CDR3 protein: CASSLETASETQYF. CDR3 in DNA: TGTGCCAGCAGCTTAGAGACAGCGAGCGAGACCCAGTACTTC.

This clone was recorded only once. The rearrangement joins TRBV27 to TRBJ1-2, with 7 bases that match TRBD1. Germline V gene data show CDR1 as MNHEY and CDR2 as SMNVEV (reference sequence). There are 14 residues in the CDR3. V trimming: 6 bases; J trimming: 4 bases; junction bases outside the gene matches: 8. CDR3 in DNA: TGTGCCAGCAGATCCTGGGACAGCACCTATGGCTACACCTTC. Protein sequence: CASRSWDSTYGYTF.

On this clone: Because it lacks the conserved phenylalanine or tryptophan at the end, this CDR3 is likely a read error. The limits of the CDR3 on the DNA are not certain, so only TCRdb's listed CDR3 is given. The J gene is TRBJ2-7, the V gene TRBV10-2; TRBD1, as called in the table, went unchecked against the DNA. Germline values: CDR1 WSHSY, CDR2 SAAADI. The CDR3 length equals 8 residues, ends included. CDR3 sequence: CASREGGA.

The chain combines TRBV27 with TRBJ1-4, with TRBD1 identical over 8 bases. This CDR3 contains 14 residues. V lost 4 bases and J lost 5; bases outside the gene matches: 3. Germline CDR1 reads MNHEY; CDR2 reads SMNVEV (reference sequence). The CDR3 is CASSWTGRNEKLFF. DNA of the CDR3: TGTGCCAGCAGTTGGACAGGGCGAAATGAAAAACTGTTTTTT.

This clone turned up a few times. This sequence joins TRBV7-2 and TRBJ1-6, with 8 nucleotides matching TRBD1. Germline lookup yields CDR1 SGHTA and CDR2 FQGNSA. The J segment lost 10 bases and the V segment lost 1 base, leaving 12 bases of the junction unmatched. This CDR3 comprises 17 residues. The CDR3 reads CASSLVGSARGRSPLHF. The CDR3 nucleotides are TGTGCCAGCAGCTTAGTAGGCTCGGCCAGGGGGCGGTCACCCCTCCACTTT.

This sequence joins TRBV29-1 and TRBJ2-3; 7 bases are shared with TRBD2. The germline gives CDR1 SQVTM, CDR2 ANQGSEA. Trimming at V came to 4 bases and at J to 1 base, leaving 5 bases not matched to a gene. The CDR3 totals 14 residues. CDR3 loop: CSVAMGGGTDTQYF. CDR3 nucleotide sequence: TGCAGCGTTGCGATGGGGGGGGGCACAGATACGCAGTATTTT.

This chain uses TRBV5-1 with TRBJ2-2; 9 bases fit TRBD1. This CDR3 is built from 15 residues. Germline trimming cut 4 bases from V and 4 bases from J; bases unmatched to any gene: 5. From germline, CDR1 is SGHRS and CDR2 YFSETQ. CDR3 sequence reads: CASSQDRGVTGELFF. The CDR3 coding sequence is TGCGCCAGCAGCCAGGACAGGGGTGTCACCGGGGAGCTGTTTTTT.

V is TRBV18 and J is TRBJ2-3; TRBD1 matches 7 bases. The germline gives CDR1 KGHSH, CDR2 LQKENI. The V and J ends lost 0 bases and 4 bases, in that order; junction bases with no gene match: 7. The CDR3 contains 16 residues. CDR3 sequence: CASSPPGTAMADTQYF. CDR3 DNA: TGTGCCAGCTCACCACCTGGGACAGCCATGGCAGATACGCAGTATTTT.

CDR3 in amino acids: CASSQDRQGGQPQHF. CDR3 nucleotide sequence: TGCGCCAGCAGCCAAGATCGACAGGGCGGTCAGCCCCAGCATTTT. V usage is TRBV4-1 and J usage is TRBJ1-5; 7 nucleotides line up with TRBD1. CDR3 length: 15 residues. In germline, CDR1 is MGHRA, CDR2 YSYEKL. After removal of 0 bases from V and 6 bases from J, the junction contained 5 bases not matched to a gene.

The V and J genes are TRBV5-6 and TRBJ1-1; D is unclear. Trimming cost V 3 bases and J 5 bases, with 23 bases left between them. The CDR3 is 17 residues long. CDR1 and CDR2 (germline): SGHDT, YYEEEE. The CDR3 nucleotides are TGTGCCAGCAGCTCGGTTTCAGCCTCGGGGTATTGGACTGAAGCTTTCTTT. Protein product: CASSSVSASGYWTEAFF.

The chain is built from TRBV4-1 and TRBJ2-7; 9 bases are a match to TRBD1. The V segment lost 4 bases and the J segment 2 bases; nucleotides outside the gene matches: 3. This CDR3 is 14 amino acids long. Germline-derived CDR1 and CDR2 are MGHRA and YSYEKL. The DNA for the CDR3 is TGCGCCAGCAGCCCGGACAGGGGCGCCTACGAGCAGTACTTC. It is translated as CASSPDRGAYEQYF.

The rearrangement links TRBV7-9 to TRBJ2-7; tentative D call: TRBD1 (9 bases). This CDR3 spans 14 amino acids. Between the trimmed V and J ends, which lost 6 bases and 3 bases, there was a span of 15 bases. Germline V gene sequence: CDR1 SEHNR, CDR2 FQNEAQ (reference sequence). The CDR3 DNA follows: TGTGCCAGCAGTAGCGGGACAGGGATCTACGAGCAGTACTTC. This codes for CASSSGTGIYEQYF. The variable domain in full, completed from reference TRBV7-9 and TRBJ2-7, reads DTGVSQNPRHKITKRGQNVTFRCDPISEHNRLYWYRQTLGQGPEFLTYFQNEAQLEKSRLLSDRFSAERPKGSFSTLEIQRTEQGDSAMYLCASSSGTGIYEQYFGPGTRLTVT.

This chain links TRBV29-1 with TRBJ1-1; D is uncertain. CDR1 SQVTM and CDR2 ANQGSEA come from the germline V gene. Trimming stripped 1 base from V and 0 bases from J, with 9 bases between. This CDR3 is 14 amino acids long. The CDR3 DNA reads TGCAGCGTTGAAGGCGAGGCCCTGAACACTGAAGCTTTCTTT. Protein product: CSVEGEALNTEAFF.

This chain connects TRBV9 to TRBJ2-5; TRBD2 matches at 7 bases. This CDR3 is 15 amino acids long. J lost 5 bases, V lost 0 bases, and 7 bases had no gene match. Germline CDR1 and CDR2: SGDLS and YYNGEE. The CDR3 DNA sequence: TGTGCCAGCAGCGTAGGACGGGGAGGGTGGGAGACCCAGTACTTC. Translating gives CASSVGRGGWETQYF.

J is TRBJ2-3 and V is TRBV10-3; 8 bases match TRBD2. V gave up 3 bases and J gave up 4 bases; unmatched junction bases: 3. The CDR3 has 14 amino acids. CDR1 and CDR2 (germline): ENHRY, SYGVKD. In DNA, the CDR3 is TGTGCCATCAGTGAAGCGGGGGACTCAGATACGCAGTATTTT. Protein sequence: CAISEAGDSDTQYF.

This sequence joins TRBV5-1 and TRBJ1-1, with 7 positions matching TRBD1. The ends lost 0 bases at V and 8 bases at J; junction bases unmatched: 4. CDR1 SGHRS and CDR2 YFSETQ come from the germline V gene. This CDR3 has 13 residues. CDR3 region: CASSLADREEAFF. The CDR3 region has the DNA TGCGCCAGCAGCTTGGCTGACAGGGAAGAAGCTTTCTTT.

This clone was found once. The chain is built from TRBV5-8 and TRBJ2-7; 8 bases align to TRBD1. Germline V CDR1 and CDR2: SGHTS, YDEGEE. The J segment lost 7 bases and the V segment lost 3 bases, leaving 6 bases of the junction unmatched. The CDR3 has 13 amino acids. This chain's CDR3 is CASSSGTGREQYF. The CDR3 coding sequence is TGTGCCAGCAGCTCCGGGACAGGCCGGGAGCAGTACTTC.

Details on this clone: This CDR3 is also generated by other DNA sequences in the sample. CDR3 amino acids: CASSRDRGTDTQYF. As DNA, the CDR3 is TGCGCCAGCAGCAGGGACAGGGGAACAGATACGCAGTATTTT. V gene TRBV5-1 combines with J gene TRBJ2-3, with 10 bases that match TRBD1. Looked up from germline, CDR1 is SGHRS and CDR2 is YFSETQ. This CDR3 comprises 14 residues. After removal of 4 bases from V and 3 bases from J, the junction contained 2 bases not matched to a gene.